The T cell receptor beta chain described here comes from a study of T cell repertoires in cytomegalovirus infection. Notes on the study in general: Pooled public TCR beta family frequency picked out CMV carriers with the relevant HLA. There were HLA-C-restricted CMV-specific TCR beta clonotypes dominating the ex vivo response.

This clonotype was observed a few times. Its antigen is still unknown. TCRdb re-derived calls from the reads in MiXCR, one entry per CDR3 protein. There are more than 650,000 distinct CDR3 sequences in the sample; 35% to 45% occur only once, and around 3% lies in the top ten. The CDR3 extends over 13 amino acids. Germline values: CDR1 DFQATT, CDR2 SNEGSKA (reference sequence). The sequenced sample was PBMCs. The J gene is TRBJ2-5, the V gene TRBV20-1, with D maybe TRBD2 (6 bases). This TCR was sampled from a human donor in good health (CMV status not recorded). Some clones in this sample may be carry-over from other donors' samples. For the CDR3, the DNA is TGCAGCCCCGATGCGGGGAGCCAAGAGACCCAGTACTTC. Encoded protein: CSPDAGSQETQYF.